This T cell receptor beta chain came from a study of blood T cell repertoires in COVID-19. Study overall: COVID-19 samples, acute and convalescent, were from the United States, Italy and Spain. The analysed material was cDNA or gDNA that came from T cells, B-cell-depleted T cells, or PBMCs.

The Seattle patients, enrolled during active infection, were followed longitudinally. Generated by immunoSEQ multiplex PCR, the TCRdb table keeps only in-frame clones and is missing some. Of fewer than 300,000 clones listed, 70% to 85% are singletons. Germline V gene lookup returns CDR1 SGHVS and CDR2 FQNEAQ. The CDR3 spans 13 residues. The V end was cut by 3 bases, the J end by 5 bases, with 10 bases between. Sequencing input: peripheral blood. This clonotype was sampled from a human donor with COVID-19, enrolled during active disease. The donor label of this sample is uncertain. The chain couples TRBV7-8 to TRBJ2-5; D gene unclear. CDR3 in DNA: TGTGCCAGCAGCTTTGGAGATCCTGAGACCCAGTACTTC. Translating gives CASSFGDPETQYF.